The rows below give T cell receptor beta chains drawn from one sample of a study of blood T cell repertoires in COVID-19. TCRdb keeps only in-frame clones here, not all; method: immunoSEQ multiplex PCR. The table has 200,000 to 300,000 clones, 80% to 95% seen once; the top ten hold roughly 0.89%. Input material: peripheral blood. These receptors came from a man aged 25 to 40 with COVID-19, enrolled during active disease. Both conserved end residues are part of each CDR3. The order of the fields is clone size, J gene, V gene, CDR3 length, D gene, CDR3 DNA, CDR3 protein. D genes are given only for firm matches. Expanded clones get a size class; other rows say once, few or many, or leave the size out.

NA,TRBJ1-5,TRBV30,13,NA,TGTGCCTGGTGCCCGTCCGCGAATCAGCCCCAGCATTTT,CAWCPSANQPQHF
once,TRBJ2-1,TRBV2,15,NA,TGTGCCAGCAGTCCCGGGACTCGTTCCTACAATGAGCAGTTCTTC,CASSPGTRSYNEQFF
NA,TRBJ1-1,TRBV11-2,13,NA,TGTGCCAGCAGCTTAGCCAGGGTTGGTGAAGCTTTCTTT,CASSLARVGEAFF
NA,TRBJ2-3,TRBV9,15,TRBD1,TGTGCCAGCAGCGCCGGACAGGGCGGGCGAGATACGCAGTATTTT,CASSAGQGGRDTQYF
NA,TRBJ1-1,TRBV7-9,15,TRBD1,TGTGCCAGCAGCGCTACCGGGACAGGTATTTCTGAAGCTTTCTTT,CASSATGTGISEAFF
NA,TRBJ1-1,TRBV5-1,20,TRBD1,TGCGCCAGCAGCTACACTATTCGGCGCAGTTCGACAGGGCTGAACACTGAAGCTTTCTTT,CASSYTIRRSSTGLNTEAFF
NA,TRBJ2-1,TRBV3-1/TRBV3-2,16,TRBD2,TGTGCCAGCAGCCTCCGACTAGCGGGGGGTGAAGATGAGCAGTTCTTC,CASSLRLAGGEDEQFF
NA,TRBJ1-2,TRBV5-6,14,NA,TGTGCCAGCAGCTTGGGAAGCTCAGGCCCAGGCTACACCTTC,CASSLGSSGPGYTF
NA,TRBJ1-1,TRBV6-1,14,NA,TGTGCCAGCAGTGAAGCGCTCCTTCTAAAGGAAGCTTTCTTT,CASSEALLLKEAFF
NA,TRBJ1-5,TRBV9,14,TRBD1,TGTGCCAGCAGCGTAGCAGGGGGAAATCAGCCCCAGCATTTT,CASSVAGGNQPQHF
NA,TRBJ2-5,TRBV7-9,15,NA,TGTGCCAGCAGCTTTGGTCAAGGGGCCCAAGAGACCCAGTACTTC,CASSFGQGAQETQYF
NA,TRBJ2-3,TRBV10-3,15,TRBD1,TGTGCCATCAGTGAACGAGACAGGGGTACAGATACGCAGTATTTT,CAISERDRGTDTQYF
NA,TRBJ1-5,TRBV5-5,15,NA,TGTGCCAGCAGCCTGGCGGGGGTGAGCAATCAGCCCCAGCATTTT,CASSLAGVSNQPQHF
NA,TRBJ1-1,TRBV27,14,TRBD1,TGTGCCAGCAGCCGAGGGGGCTTTGTCGCTGAAGCTTTCTTT,CASSRGGFVAEAFF
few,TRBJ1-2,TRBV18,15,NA,TGTGCCAGCTCACCCGTGACAACCTCTAACTATGGCTACACCTTC,CASSPVTTSNYGYTF
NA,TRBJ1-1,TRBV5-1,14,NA,TGCGCCAGCAGCCTGGACAGACCGAACACTGAAGCTTTCTTT,CASSLDRPNTEAFF
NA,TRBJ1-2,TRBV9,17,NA,TGTGCCAGCAGCTCGATCGGGGGGGCTTCTCCTCTCTATGGCTACACCTTC,CASSSIGGASPLYGYTF
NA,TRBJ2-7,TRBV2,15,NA,TGTGCCAGCAGTCCCACCCACCTGACTGGAGGTGAGCAGTACTTC,CASSPTHLTGGEQYF
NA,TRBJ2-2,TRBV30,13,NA,TGTGCCTGGAGTGTAGGGGGGGCCGGGGAGCTGTTTTTT,CAWSVGGAGELFF
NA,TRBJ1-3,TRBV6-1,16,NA,TGTGCCAGCAGTGAAGTTGCCCCAGGGCTTGGAAACACCATATATTTT,CASSEVAPGLGNTIYF
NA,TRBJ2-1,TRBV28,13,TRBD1,TGTGCCAGCGTGAGGACAGGAAGCAATGAGCAGTTCTTC,CASVRTGSNEQFF
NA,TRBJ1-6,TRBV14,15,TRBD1,TGTGCCAGCAGCACCCGACAGGGAAGAGGATCACCCCTCCACTTT,CASSTRQGRGSPLHF
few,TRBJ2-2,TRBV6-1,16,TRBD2,TGTGCCAGCAGTGAAAGCGGGGGCAGGAACACCGGGGAGCTGTTTTTT,CASSESGGRNTGELFF
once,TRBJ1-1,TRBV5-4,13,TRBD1,TGTGCCAGCAGCCTGCAGGGGGGACGTGAAGCTTTCTTT,CASSLQGGREAFF
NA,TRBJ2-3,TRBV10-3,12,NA,TGTGCCATCAGGGGAGCGGAGGATACGCAGTATTTT,CAIRGAEDTQYF
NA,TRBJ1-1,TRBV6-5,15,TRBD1,TGTGCCAGCAGGAAAACAGGGGGCACGGCCACTGAAGCTTTCTTT,CASRKTGGTATEAFF